The 23 T cell receptor beta chains reported below all come from one sample, sequenced in a study of T cell responses to AZD1222 COVID-19 vaccine. Here immunoSEQ multiplex PCR was the method, and the copy in TCRdb shows in-frame clones only, minus some. The sample carries some 89,000 clones, around 90% recorded once. This specimen consisted of peripheral blood, obtained on day 0 of AZD1222 vaccination. These receptors originate from an adult in good health.

This chain uses TRBV3-1 (or the pseudogene TRBV3-2) with TRBJ1-3; unclear D gene. The CDR3 sequence is 12 residues long. Trimming left V 0 bases short and J 8 bases short, with 5 bases between. CDR1 and CDR2 (germline): LGHDT, YNNKEL (reference sequence). CDR3 sequence reads: CASSQEGHTIYF. Written as DNA, the CDR3 is TGTGCCAGCAGCCAAGAGGGTCACACCATATATTTT.

The chain recombines TRBV5-1 with TRBJ1-5; D remains ambiguous. This CDR3 spans 13 amino acids. V gave up 3 bases and J gave up 6 bases, with 10 bases separating them. In germline, CDR1 is SGHRS, CDR2 YFSETQ. The CDR3 reads CASSSFGGQPQHF. The CDR3 region has the DNA TGCGCCAGCAGCTCCTTTGGTGGTCAGCCCCAGCATTTT.

This clone was recorded only once. The chain couples TRBV19 to TRBJ2-2, with 7 bases fitting TRBD1. CDR3 length: 15 amino acids. Trimming at V came to 5 bases and at J to 1 base, leaving 4 bases not matched to a gene. Germline V CDR1 and CDR2: LNHDA, SQIVND (reference sequence). The CDR3 DNA reads as TGTGCCAGTAGTGCGCAGGGGGAGAACACCGGGGAGCTGTTTTTT. Its protein product is CASSAQGENTGELFF.

The genes are TRBV30 and TRBJ1-2; no definite D call. The CDR3 is 12 amino acids. CDR1 and CDR2 from the germline V gene are GTSNPN and SVGIG (reference sequence). The V gene lost 3 bases and the J gene lost 4 bases, with 9 bases spanning the gap. CDR3 sequence: CAWRGQRYGYTF. CDR3 in DNA: TGTGCCTGGAGAGGGCAGCGCTATGGCTACACCTTC. Together with reference TRBV30 and TRBJ1-2, the CDR3 gives the full variable domain: SQTIHQWPATLVQPVGSPLSLECTVEGTSNPNLYWYRQAAGRGLQLLFYSVGIGQISSEVPQNLSASRPQDRQFILSSKKLLLSDSGFYLCAWRGQRYGYTFGSGTRLTVV.

The chain has TRBV13 and TRBJ2-6, with 8 positions matching TRBD1. The CDR3 has 17 residues. The V segment lost 5 bases and the J segment 0 bases; nucleotides outside the gene matches: 6. Germline values: CDR1 PRHDT, CDR2 FYEKMQ (reference sequence). The CDR3 sequence is CASSPRQGSSGANVLTF. The CDR3, as DNA: TGTGCCAGCAGCCCCCGACAGGGGAGCTCTGGGGCCAACGTCCTGACTTTC.

The chain has TRBV28 and TRBJ1-1, with 9 bases fitting TRBD1. The ends lost 6 bases at V and 5 bases at J; junction bases unmatched: 7. This CDR3 has 14 residues. CDR1 MDHEN and CDR2 SYDVKM come from the germline V gene. The CDR3 coding sequence is TGTGCCAGCAGGGACAGGGGCGCAGGAACTGAAGCTTTCTTT. This codes for CASRDRGAGTEAFF.

In its sample, this clone was seen once. The V gene is TRBV6-5, the J gene TRBJ1-1; no reliable D call. Germline V gene lookup returns CDR1 MNHEY and CDR2 SVGAGI. With 5 bases removed from V and 7 bases from J, the gap between germline ends came to 14 bases. The length of the CDR3 is 13 residues. CDR3 DNA sequence: TGTGCCAGCAGTACCCCCGTCGGCGGTGAAGCTTTCTTT. Its translation is CASSTPVGGEAFF.

The rearrangement links TRBV15 to TRBJ2-7; the D is unclear. Trimming took 4 bases from V and 4 from J, leaving 5 bases between them. Germline CDR1 LNHNV, CDR2 YYDKDF (reference sequence). The CDR3 has 11 amino acids. The CDR3 DNA reads TGTGCCACCAGCAATCTGTACGAGCAGTACTTC. Its translation: CATSNLYEQYF.

The chain employs TRBV28 and TRBJ1-3, with TRBD1 matching 7 bases. The CDR3 has 16 residues. Germline assignment: CDR1 MDHEN and CDR2 SYDVKM. V shed 7 bases and J 0 bases; nucleotides not matched to a gene: 9. In nucleotides, the CDR3 is TGTGCCAGCACTGCCCCCAGGGGGACCTCTGGAAACACCATATATTTT. Amino acid sequence: CASTAPRGTSGNTIYF.

The V gene is TRBV5-1, the J gene TRBJ2-3; D uncertain. The CDR3 runs to 14 residues. The ends were cut back, 3 bases at V and 4 bases at J, with 12 bases in the middle. The germline V gene encodes CDR1 SGHRS and CDR2 YFSETQ. CDR3 residues: CASSYTVPPDTQYF. In DNA, the CDR3 is TGCGCCAGCAGCTACACAGTCCCCCCAGATACGCAGTATTTT.

This chain connects TRBV7-3 to TRBJ1-3, with TRBD1 as a possible D gene (5 bases). This CDR3 is built from 15 residues. Per the germline V gene, CDR1 is SGHTA and CDR2 is FQGTGA. With 9 bases removed from V and 4 bases from J, the gap between germline ends came to 19 bases. Here the CDR3 DNA reads TGTGCCAGGAAAAAGACAATGGGGGGAGGAAACACCATATATTTT. This sequence encodes CARKKTMGGGNTIYF.

CDR3 DNA sequence: TGTGCCAGCAGCCCCCAGGGGGCGGGGGGGAACACTGAAGCTTTCTTT. Translated: CASSPQGAGGNTEAFF. The chain combines TRBV11-2 with TRBJ1-1; 8 nucleotides align to TRBD1. The CDR3 length is 16 residues. The V gene's germline CDR1 is SGHAT and CDR2 FQNNGV. The V segment lost 5 bases and the J segment 1 base; nucleotides outside the gene matches: 9.

The chain employs TRBV27 and TRBJ1-5, with TRBD1 as a possible D gene (5 bases). V gave up 3 bases and J gave up 2 bases, with 8 bases separating them. The CDR3 runs 14 residues. CDR1 MNHEY and CDR2 SMNVEV come from the germline V gene (reference sequence). In nucleotides, the CDR3 is TGTGCCAGCAGTTTGCAGGGTGGCAATCAGCCCCAGCATTTT. Amino acids: CASSLQGGNQPQHF.

This rearrangement joins TRBV4-1 to TRBJ1-3, with D unresolved. CDR1 and CDR2 (germline): MGHRA, YSYEKL. Deletions cut 0 bases from V and 1 base from J, with 13 bases between. The CDR3 totals 17 residues. The CDR3 DNA reads TGCGCCAGCAGCCAAGATGGGTCTCTTAGTTCTGGAAACACCATATATTTT. Translation: CASSQDGSLSSGNTIYF.

The chain combines TRBV10-3 with TRBJ1-2; TRBD1 aligns across 9 bases. Germline V CDR1 and CDR2: ENHRY, SYGVKD. The CDR3 loop spans 13 amino acids. J gave up 4 bases and V 10 bases, and 7 bases lay outside the gene matches. The CDR3 DNA reads TGTGCCAGCAGAACAGGGGGCGTCTATGGCTACACCTTC. This encodes CASRTGGVYGYTF.

This rearrangement joins TRBV7-2 to TRBJ2-5, with no clear D. The CDR3 loop spans 13 amino acids. The germline CDR1 and CDR2 sequences are SGHTA and FQGNSA. V was trimmed by 3 bases and J by 0 bases, leaving 5 bases between them. CDR3 loop: CASSFTHQETQYF. In nucleotides, the CDR3 is TGTGCCAGCAGCTTTACGCACCAAGAGACCCAGTACTTC.

The V gene is TRBV12-3 or TRBV12-4, the J gene TRBJ2-1; D not resolved. The ends were cut back, 6 bases at V and 3 bases at J, with 6 bases in the middle. The CDR3 spans 12 residues. The CDR3 loop reads CASSPGYNEQFF. CDR3 nucleotide sequence: TGTGCCAGCAGCCCCGGCTACAATGAGCAGTTCTTC.

The chain combines TRBV3-1 (or the pseudogene TRBV3-2) with TRBJ2-2; the match to TRBD2 covers 8 bases. The CDR3 extends over 15 amino acids. After removal of 7 bases from V and 7 bases from J, the junction contained 11 bases not matched to a gene. Germline V lookup: CDR1 LGHDT, CDR2 YNNKEL (reference sequence). In DNA form, the CDR3 reads TGTGCCAGCACCGCGGGACTAGGGGCCGGCGGGGAGCTGTTTTTT. Protein sequence: CASTAGLGAGGELFF.

J is TRBJ2-2 and V is TRBV2, with D possibly being TRBD2 (6 bases). Germline V gene sequence: CDR1 SNHLY, CDR2 FYNNEI. This CDR3 contains 15 residues. The V and J ends lost 6 bases and 5 bases respectively, with 16 bases between them. The CDR3 DNA sequence: TGTGCCAGCAGACCCAGGGTAGGGAGGACCGGGGAGCTGTTTTTT. This gives the protein CASRPRVGRTGELFF.

This chain links TRBV6-6 with TRBJ1-2; TRBD1 is a possible D gene (5 bases). V was shortened by 8 bases and J by 3 bases, with 16 bases between the two germline ends. The V gene's germline CDR1 is MNHNY and CDR2 SVGAGI (reference sequence). This CDR3 has 14 residues. CDR3 residues: CASGGAAPDYGYTF. In nucleotides, the CDR3 is TGTGCCAGCGGAGGGGCCGCGCCTGACTATGGCTACACCTTC.

The chain joins TRBV5-4 to TRBJ2-7; D might be TRBD1 or TRBD2, each matching 5 bases. V was cut by 4 bases and J by 2 bases, with 10 bases left in between. In germline, CDR1 is SGHNT, CDR2 YYREEE (reference sequence). The length of the CDR3 is 13 residues. The CDR3 spells CASSGTETYEQYF. For the CDR3, the DNA is TGTGCCAGCAGCGGGACCGAAACCTACGAGCAGTACTTC.

The rearrangement uses TRBV7-9 and TRBJ2-7, with a weak D call TRBD1 (5 bases). With 1 base removed from V and 6 bases from J, the gap between germline ends came to 10 bases. The V gene's germline CDR1 is SEHNR and CDR2 FQNEAQ (reference sequence). There are 13 residues in the CDR3. The chain's CDR3 is CASSLGLTGEQYF. The CDR3, as DNA: TGTGCCAGCAGCTTAGGATTAACAGGCGAGCAGTACTTC. Using reference TRBV7-9 and TRBJ2-7 for the parts outside the CDR3, the full variable domain is DTGVSQNPRHKITKRGQNVTFRCDPISEHNRLYWYRQTLGQGPEFLTYFQNEAQLEKSRLLSDRFSAERPKGSFSTLEIQRTEQGDSAMYLCASSLGLTGEQYFGPGTRLTVT.

The V call is TRBV30, the J call TRBJ1-1, with 8 bases identical to TRBD1. V shed 5 bases, J shed 5 bases, and the junction held 10 bases outside the gene matches. This CDR3 comprises 14 residues. CDR1 and CDR2 (germline): GTSNPN, SVGIG (reference sequence). The CDR3 DNA follows: TGTGCCTGGGATCCTCAGGGGGCGCGGACTGAAGCTTTCTTT. Translating gives CAWDPQGARTEAFF. Based on the CDR3 plus reference TRBV30 and TRBJ1-1, the full variable domain is SQTIHQWPATLVQPVGSPLSLECTVEGTSNPNLYWYRQAAGRGLQLLFYSVGIGQISSEVPQNLSASRPQDRQFILSSKKLLLSDSGFYLCAWDPQGARTEAFFGQGTRLTVV.